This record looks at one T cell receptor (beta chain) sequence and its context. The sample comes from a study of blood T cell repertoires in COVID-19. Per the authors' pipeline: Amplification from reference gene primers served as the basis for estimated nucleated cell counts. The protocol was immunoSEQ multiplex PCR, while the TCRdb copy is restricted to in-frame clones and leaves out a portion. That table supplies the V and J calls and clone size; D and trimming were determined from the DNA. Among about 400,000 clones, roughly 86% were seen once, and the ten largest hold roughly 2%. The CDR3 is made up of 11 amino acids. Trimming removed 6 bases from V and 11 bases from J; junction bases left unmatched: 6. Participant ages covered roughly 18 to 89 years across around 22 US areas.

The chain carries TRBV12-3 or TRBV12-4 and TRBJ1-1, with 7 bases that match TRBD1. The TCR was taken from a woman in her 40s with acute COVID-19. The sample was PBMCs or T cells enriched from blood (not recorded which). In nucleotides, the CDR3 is TGTGCCAGCAGCCGAGACAGGGTGGCTTTCTTT. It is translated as CASSRDRVAFF.